This TCR beta chain was recovered during a study of blood T cell repertoires in COVID-19. V was clipped by 9 bases and J by 1 base; unmatched bases: 11. In germline, CDR1 is MDHEN, CDR2 SYDVKM. CDR3 length: 16 residues. This table comes from immunoSEQ multiplex PCR, and its TCRdb copy is limited to in-frame clones, with some not included. This table holds nearly 200,000 clones, 80% to 90% found once. The specimen was peripheral blood. The chain combines TRBV28 with TRBJ2-4, with 8 bases identical to TRBD1. The TCR originated in a woman in her seventies with active or convalescent COVID-19. CDR3 bases: TGTGCCAGTTCCCAAGGCAGGGGGCCGGCCAAAAACATTCAGTACTTC. Encoded protein: CASSQGRGPAKNIQYF.